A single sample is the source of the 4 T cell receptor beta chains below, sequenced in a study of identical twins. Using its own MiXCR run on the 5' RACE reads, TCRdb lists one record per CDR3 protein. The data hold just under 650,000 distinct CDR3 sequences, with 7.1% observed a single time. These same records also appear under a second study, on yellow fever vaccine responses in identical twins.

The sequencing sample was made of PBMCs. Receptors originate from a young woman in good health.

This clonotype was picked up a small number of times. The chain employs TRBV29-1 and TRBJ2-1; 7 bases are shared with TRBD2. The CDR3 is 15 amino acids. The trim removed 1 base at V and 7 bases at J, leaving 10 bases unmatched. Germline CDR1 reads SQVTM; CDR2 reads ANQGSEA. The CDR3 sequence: CSVEGGEGRMNEQFF. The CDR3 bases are TGCAGCGTTGAAGGCGGGGAGGGCCGGATGAATGAGCAGTTCTTC.

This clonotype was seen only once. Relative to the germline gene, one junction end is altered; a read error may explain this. CDR3 residues: CTSCQPLSGGDSSTDTQYF. CDR3 nucleotide sequence: TGTACCAGCTGTCAGCCCCTTAGCGGGGGGGATTCTAGCACAGATACGCAGTATTTT. The J gene is TRBJ2-3, the V gene TRBV2; TRBD2 aligns across 11 bases. The CDR3 extends over 19 amino acids. CDR1 and CDR2 (germline): SNHLY, FYNNEI. Full variable domain (outside the CDR3, taken from reference TRBV2 and TRBJ2-3): EPEVTQTPSHQVTQMGQEVILRCVPISNHLYFYWYRQILGQKVEFLVSFYNNEISEKSEIFDDQFSVERPDGSNFTLKIRSTKLEDSAMYFCTSCQPLSGGDSSTDTQYFGPGTRLTVL.

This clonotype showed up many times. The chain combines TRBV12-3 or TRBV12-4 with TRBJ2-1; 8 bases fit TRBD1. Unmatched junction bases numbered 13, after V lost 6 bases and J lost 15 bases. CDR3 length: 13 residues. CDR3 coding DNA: TGTGCCAGCAGCCCGGGACAGGCAAAAGGTCTGTTCTTC. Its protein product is CASSPGQAKGLFF.

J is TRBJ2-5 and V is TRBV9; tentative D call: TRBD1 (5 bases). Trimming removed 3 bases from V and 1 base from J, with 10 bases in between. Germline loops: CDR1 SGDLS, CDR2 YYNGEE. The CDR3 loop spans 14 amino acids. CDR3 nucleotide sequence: TGTGCCAGCAGCGCCCAGGGTCTCCAAGAGACCCAGTACTTC. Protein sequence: CASSAQGLQETQYF.